This T cell receptor (beta chain) was profiled in a study of long-term antiretroviral therapy in people with HIV (dated by TCRdb to about 2022). Regarding the study in general: Collection of the earliest samples took place about a decade ahead of the 2015 WHO recommendation for immediate ART, at a time when ART was typically delayed until CD4 counts fell. Whether ART initiation and durable HIV suppression were associated with changes in peripheral blood TRB repertoire composition and diversity was tested in a retrospective serial study. A total of roughly 180 cryopreserved PBMC samples were contributed to the cohort by 30 adults with confirmed HIV infection, with samples collected serially over a mean of roughly six years (range 1-12). Among the 30 to 35 participants with HIV, about a dozen were female. No cross-contamination during QIAcube processing was seen in test extractions of a monoclonal T-cell line run alongside 33 polyclonal samples.

The immunoSEQ hsTCRB v3.0 assay was used at survey level resolution to sequence the TRB variable region. TRB sequencing targeted a depth of about 35,000-50,000 T-cell genomes per sample. Pooled TRB libraries were sequenced on an Illumina MiSeq with a v3 150-cycle kit. Concerning the study's data processing: Repertoire analysis was run in R within a reproducible Nextflow workflow that covered QC, data transformation and analysis. Custom analyses were implemented in LymphoSeq2, an R package for AIRR-Seq data exploration. A few samples that produced fewer than 5000 total TRB sequences were removed, so approximately 170 HIV repertoires were analyzed. Of the roughly 190 retained HIV repertoires, almost 60 were collected before and more than 120 after ART initiation. Repertoires were downsampled to 5000 TRB nucleotide sequences, and summary statistics were averaged over 100 downsampling iterations. Only TRB sequences with CDR3 regions of at least seven amino acids were retained for analysis. Diversity was measured with a Shannon entropy-derived clonality score and the Gini coefficient. In the repertoire networks, any two of the top 5000 CDR3 amino acid sequences were linked whenever the two sequences differed by an edit distance of one. GLIPH2 predicted antigen specificity groups and MHC restriction for TRB CDR3 amino acid sequences. CDR3 amino acid sequences were matched against VDJdb and McPAS-TCR to flag known CMV, EBV, HIV or tissue antigen associations. Pre-ART, post-ART and control groups were compared with Wilcoxon signed-rank tests and Holm-Bonferroni correction. The source is immuneACCESS, and TCRdb retained only in-frame sequences with V and J called. Part of the clones is not carried over; for the studies checked, unresolved V genes explain less than half of this, and the remainder is unexplained. V, J and clone size are those of that table, while D and trimming were read from the DNA. This sample is represented by 25,000 to 30,000 clones; 82% of them were singletons. The ten largest clonotypes hold less than 15% of the sample.

To be included, a participant needed at least one PBMC sample from before ART initiation plus at least two post-ART samples. Treatment was received in the United States of America by all participants with HIV. Before DNA extraction, cryopreserved samples of 1-10 million PBMC were thawed and then washed. At the time of the earliest PBMC sample, participants with HIV were aged between roughly 23 and 60 years. Each participant contributed PBMC samples from 1-4 timepoints before ART initiation and 2-8 timepoints after ART initiation, with a median of 7 samples. Serial HIV viral load, CD4+ T-cell count, ART history and demographic data were obtained for every participant. Using a Qiagen kit on a QIAcube, genomic DNA was extracted from unsorted PBMC, with samples processed in batches of 12. Overall results and qualifications from the work: No data were available on ART adherence, viral resistance or therapy changes, limiting inferences about post-ART repertoire changes. A significant increase in TRB diversity was found to be associated with ART initiation, although TRB diversity was observed to remain significantly below that of transplant donor controls even after long-term ART. Since PBMC availability was limited, sequencing covered only the TCR beta chain, with no alpha chain pairing. Narrower CDR3 length ranges were observed in HIV repertoires than in controls, and an antigen-experienced repertoire with only a slight naive shift after ART was suggested by the network structure. At every time point, the repertoire was dominated by expanded TRB clones first identified before ART initiation, although this dominance fluctuated and, in many PLHIV, declined after ART. Unsorted PBMC were profiled instead of sorted CD4+ and CD8+ T cells because pre-ART samples had limited cell numbers. The samples were dated from the mid-2000s to the late 2010s, and the ART regimens that were used may be less effective than current ART regimens.

The cysteine opens and the phenylalanine closes a CDR3 of 14 amino acids. The read is trimmed to its CDR3 DNA, 42 bases read in frame from base 1. A distance of 8 bases separates the germline ends of V and J, which lose 5 bases and 0 bases respectively. CDR1 and CDR2, per the germline V gene, are SGHTA and FQGNSA. In the case of this clone: The antigen it binds to is not known. No clone much larger than this one lies a single base away; base qualities are absent.

Here the sequenced sample was unsorted PBMCs, taken 2.9 years after starting antiretroviral therapy. The sequence was obtained from a man aged 45-65 years with HIV. The chain was built from TRBV7-2 and TRBJ1-3; a weak D assignment points to TRBD1 (6 bases agree). The CDR3 amino acid sequence is: CASSVQGSGNTIYF. At the DNA level, the sequence is TGTGCCAGCAGCGTACAGGGCTCTGGAAACACCATATATTTT.